The 20 T cell receptor beta chains listed next were all sequenced from one sample in a study of blood T cell repertoires in COVID-19. This table comes from immunoSEQ multiplex PCR, and its TCRdb copy is limited to in-frame clones, with some not included. The repertoire consists of some 160,000 clones, with about four fifths occurring once and the leading ten covering 10% to 15%. Input material: peripheral blood. The source is a man in his sixties or seventies who had recovered from COVID-19.

This clone was seen a few times. V and J are TRBV28 and TRBJ2-7; 8 bases align to TRBD1. With V trimmed by 6 bases and J by 3 bases, 7 bases remained unmatched. Looked up from germline, CDR1 is MDHEN and CDR2 is SYDVKM. The CDR3 extends over 14 amino acids. In nucleotides, the CDR3 is TGTGCCAGCAGGGGACAGGTGGGGGTCTACGAGCAGTACTTC. Translating it yields CASRGQVGVYEQYF.

The V call is TRBV4-2, the J call TRBJ1-4; D unclear. The CDR3 extends over 15 amino acids. Deletions cut 0 bases from V and 10 bases from J, with 15 bases between. Germline CDR1 reads LGHNA; CDR2 reads YNFKEQ. The CDR3 loop reads CASSQEGDLLGKLFF. DNA for the CDR3: TGTGCCAGCAGCCAAGAGGGAGACCTGCTAGGAAAACTGTTTTTT.

This sequence joins TRBV18 and TRBJ1-1; 7 bases are shared with TRBD1. Losses at the gene ends were 0 bases for V and 1 base for J; bases not matched to a gene: 8. The CDR3 contains 17 residues. CDR1 KGHSH and CDR2 LQKENI come from the germline V gene. The CDR3 region is CASSPPTGSLRNTEAFF. As DNA, the CDR3 is TGTGCCAGCTCACCACCGACAGGGTCCCTCAGGAACACTGAAGCTTTCTTT. Full variable domain (rest looked up from reference TRBV18 and TRBJ1-1): NAGVMQNPRHLVRRRGQEARLRCSPMKGHSHVYWYRQLPEEGLKFMVYLQKENIIDESGMPKERFSAEFPKEGPSILRIQQVVRGDSAAYFCASSPPTGSLRNTEAFFGQGTRLTVV.

This clone was counted a single time. V is TRBV7-2 and J is TRBJ1-2, with D tentatively TRBD1 (5 bases). Germline V CDR1 and CDR2: SGHTA, FQGNSA. The CDR3 spans 14 residues. V gave up 6 bases and J gave up 7 bases, with 18 bases separating them. The CDR3 loop reads CASSLQGRRGGYTF. The CDR3 DNA reads as TGTGCCAGCAGTCTGCAGGGACGGCGGGGTGGCTACACCTTC.

V is TRBV12-3 or TRBV12-4 and J is TRBJ1-1; a weak D match, TRBD1 (6 bases). The CDR3 consists of 12 residues. Trimming stripped 4 bases from V and 6 bases from J, with 9 bases between. DNA for the CDR3: TGTGCCAGCAGTTCAGGGACACCTGAAGCTTTCTTT. Protein sequence: CASSSGTPEAFF.

This clone appeared a few times. This sequence joins TRBV6-4 and TRBJ2-1, with 9 bases lining up with TRBD1. CDR3 length: 15 amino acids. The V segment lost 0 bases and the J segment 3 bases; nucleotides outside the gene matches: 0. The V gene's germline CDR1 is MRHNA and CDR2 SNTAGT. The CDR3, as DNA: TGTGCCAGCAGTGACTCGACAGGGGGCTACAATGAGCAGTTCTTC. It specifies CASSDSTGGYNEQFF.

V and J are TRBV7-9 and TRBJ2-1; D might be TRBD1 (5 bases). The CDR3 contains 16 residues. The germline CDR1 and CDR2 sequences are SEHNR and FQNEAQ (reference sequence). V shed 5 bases and J shed 0 bases, with 14 bases lying between them. The CDR3 protein is CASSPYGHSSYNEQFF. The CDR3 bases are TGTGCCAGCAGCCCGTACGGACACAGCTCCTACAATGAGCAGTTCTTC.

This chain connects TRBV9 to TRBJ2-1; D gene ambiguous. The CDR3 loop spans 14 amino acids. Germline CDR1 is SGDLS and CDR2 is YYNGEE. Trimming stripped 3 bases from V and 8 bases from J, with 15 bases between. CDR3 sequence: CASSAGPDIHEQFF. CDR3 nucleotides: TGTGCCAGCAGCGCAGGTCCTGACATCCATGAGCAGTTCTTC.

This clone was detected many times. The chain has TRBV18 and TRBJ1-1; possibly TRBD1 for D (6 bases). This CDR3 is built from 16 residues. Trimming removed 3 bases at V and 4 bases at J, with 18 bases between. Germline assignment: CDR1 KGHSH and CDR2 LQKENI. The CDR3: CASSPRQVGTGTEAFF. CDR3 bases: TGTGCCAGCTCACCCCGACAGGTGGGGACGGGCACTGAAGCTTTCTTT. Combining the CDR3 with reference TRBV18 and TRBJ1-1 gives the whole variable domain NAGVMQNPRHLVRRRGQEARLRCSPMKGHSHVYWYRQLPEEGLKFMVYLQKENIIDESGMPKERFSAEFPKEGPSILRIQQVVRGDSAAYFCASSPRQVGTGTEAFFGQGTRLTVV.

The chain has TRBV10-3 and TRBJ1-1; D is perhaps TRBD1 (6 bases). There are 14 residues in the CDR3. Germline V gives CDR1 ENHRY, CDR2 SYGVKD. V shed 6 bases and J shed 4 bases, with 15 bases lying between them. The CDR3 DNA sequence: TGTGCCATCAGAAGACAGGAGATGAGCACTGAAGCTTTCTTT. Residues: CAIRRQEMSTEAFF.

V gene TRBV27 combines with J gene TRBJ1-6, with D perhaps TRBD1 (5 bases). Between the trimmed V and J ends, which lost 7 bases and 9 bases, there was a span of 13 bases. Germline V gene lookup returns CDR1 MNHEY and CDR2 SMNVEV (reference sequence). The length of the CDR3 is 13 residues. For the CDR3, the DNA is TGTGCCAGCATGTGGCAGGGAGGTTCACCCCTCCACTTT. Translation gives CASMWQGGSPLHF.

This chain joins TRBV2 and TRBJ2-7; perhaps TRBD2 as D (6 bases). CDR1 is SNHLY and CDR2 is FYNNEI in the germline V gene. This CDR3 region has 15 residues. The germline V and J ends were trimmed by 4 bases and 1 base, with 14 bases remaining between them. The CDR3 loop reads CASSGGQGGSYEQYF. Written as DNA, the CDR3 is TGTGCCAGCAGTGGTGGGCAGGGAGGATCCTACGAGCAGTACTTC.

The chain joins TRBV7-2 to TRBJ1-1; 7 nucleotides line up with TRBD1. The CDR3 length is 14 residues. Unmatched junction bases numbered 4, after V lost 5 bases and J lost 1 base. Germline CDR1 is SGHTA and CDR2 is FQGNSA. CDR3 coding DNA: TGTGCCAGCAGCCGCAGACAGGGGAACACTGAAGCTTTCTTT. Translated: CASSRRQGNTEAFF.

Only one count was recorded for this clone. The V and J genes are TRBV7-9 and TRBJ2-5, with D possibly being TRBD2 (5 bases). Germline V gene sequence: CDR1 SEHNR, CDR2 FQNEAQ (reference sequence). The CDR3 has 16 residues. V was cut by 7 bases and J by 3 bases, with 21 bases left in between. CDR3 protein: CASTPVGIGGKETQYF. CDR3 DNA sequence: TGTGCCAGCACCCCCGTGGGCATCGGAGGCAAAGAGACCCAGTACTTC. Using reference TRBV7-9 and TRBJ2-5 for the parts outside the CDR3, the full variable domain is DTGVSQNPRHKITKRGQNVTFRCDPISEHNRLYWYRQTLGQGPEFLTYFQNEAQLEKSRLLSDRFSAERPKGSFSTLEIQRTEQGDSAMYLCASTPVGIGGKETQYFGPGTRLLVL.

This chain joins TRBV11-3 and TRBJ2-5; 9 bases line up with TRBD1. In germline, CDR1 is SGHNT, CDR2 YENEEA. Trimming took 5 bases from V and 1 from J; bases not matched to a gene: 5. The CDR3 sequence is 15 residues long. The CDR3 DNA sequence: TGTGCCAGCAGCCCGGGACAGGGACTCCAAGAGACCCAGTACTTC. Its translation is CASSPGQGLQETQYF.

The CDR3: CASSSAGEGTEAFF. The CDR3 coding sequence is TGTGCCAGCAGCTCGGCCGGGGAGGGCACTGAAGCTTTCTTT. The chain has TRBV11-3 and TRBJ1-1; D is uncertain. V was cut by 4 bases and J by 4 bases, with 13 bases left in between. CDR1 and CDR2 from the germline V gene are SGHNT and YENEEA. This CDR3 is built from 14 residues. Complete variable domain (other parts from reference TRBV11-3 and TRBJ1-1): EAGVVQSPRYKIIEKKQPVAFWCNPISGHNTLYWYLQNLGQGPELLIRYENEEAVDDSQLPKDRFSAERLKGVDSTLKIQPAELGDSAVYLCASSSAGEGTEAFFGQGTRLTVV.

V is TRBV10-1 and J is TRBJ2-7, with 8 bases lining up with TRBD1. The CDR3 contains 13 residues. Trimming at V came to 7 bases and at J to 7 bases, leaving 9 bases not matched to a gene. Germline V gene data show CDR1 as WNHNN and CDR2 as SYGVQD (reference sequence). The CDR3 is CASTGQGPGEQYF. CDR3 nucleotides: TGCGCCAGCACCGGACAGGGACCGGGGGAGCAGTACTTC.

This chain uses TRBV11-2 with TRBJ2-5; 11 positions agree with TRBD1. Germline-derived CDR1 and CDR2 are SGHAT and FQNNGV. J lost 6 bases, V lost 5 bases, and 14 bases had no gene match. The CDR3 is made up of 17 amino acids. CDR3 bases: TGTGCCAGCAGCGCGGGACAGGGGGACCGAAGCCTCAAGACCCAGTACTTC. This translates into CASSAGQGDRSLKTQYF.

This chain uses TRBV6-2 or TRBV6-3 with TRBJ2-1; TRBD1 matches 11 bases. The CDR3 contains 15 residues. V lost 5 bases, J lost 3 bases, and 3 bases stayed unmatched. From germline, CDR1 is MNHEY and CDR2 SVGEGT. Written as DNA, the CDR3 is TGTGCCAGCAGTAGGACAGGGGGCATCTACAATGAGCAGTTCTTC. This gives the protein CASSRTGGIYNEQFF.

The chain is built from TRBV5-4 and TRBJ2-5; D is perhaps TRBD2 (6 bases). V was cut by 2 bases and J by 7 bases, with 12 bases left in between. CDR3 size: 13 residues. Germline V gives CDR1 SGHNT, CDR2 YYREEE (reference sequence). The CDR3 bases are TGTGCCAGCAGCTTCCCGGGGGTGCCGACCCAGTACTTC. As protein: CASSFPGVPTQYF.